The 14 T cell receptor beta chains in this list originate from one sample, sequenced in a study of shared clonotypes between healthy human individuals. Here immunoSEQ multiplex PCR was the method, and the copy in TCRdb shows in-frame clones only, minus some. Altogether 2 million to 2.5 million clones are present, 85% to 95% being singletons, with the ten largest covering about 0.37%. Input material: naive CD4+ T cells from PBMCs. Documented subset: CD45RA+ positively selected. The receptors here all came from a man between 18 and 29 years old in good health. Some clones in this sample may be carry-over from other donors' samples.

The V call is TRBV5-3, the J call TRBJ2-7, with D maybe TRBD2 (6 bases). TRBV5-3 counts as an open reading frame of uncertain function. The CDR3 sequence is 22 residues long. The V end was cut by 1 base, the J end by 0 bases, with 32 bases between. CDR3 nucleotides: TGTGCCAGAAGCTTGAGAGGGACTCAATCTTCCTCCCGCGAGGGGCCCTCCTACGAGCAGTACTTC. Protein: CARSLRGTQSSSREGPSYEQYF.

V and J are TRBV15 and TRBJ1-5, with D uncertain. CDR1 is LNHNV and CDR2 is YYDKDF in the germline V gene (reference sequence). The CDR3 sequence is 15 residues long. The V and J ends lost 5 bases and 5 bases respectively, with 16 bases between them. Here the CDR3 reads CATSLDTGWDQPQHF. CDR3 bases: TGTGCCACCAGCCTAGACACGGGGTGGGATCAGCCCCAGCATTTT.

The chain combines TRBV4-3 with TRBJ2-3, with 9 bases lining up with TRBD1. The length of the CDR3 is 17 residues. With 1 base clipped from V and 3 bases from J, the junction kept 8 bases outside the gene matches. The germline V gene has CDR1 LGHNA and CDR2 YSLEER. CDR3 protein: CASSQVLDRGFTDTQYF. DNA of the CDR3: TGCGCCAGCAGCCAAGTCTTGGACAGGGGTTTTACAGATACGCAGTATTTT.

Comment on this clone: The identical CDR3 is also encoded by other nucleotide sequences in the sample. The chain employs TRBV7-9 and TRBJ1-1, with no clear D. Looked up from germline, CDR1 is SEHNR and CDR2 is FQNEAQ (reference sequence). Trimming took off 4 bases at V and 3 bases at J, with 6 bases between the two ends. The CDR3 is 12 residues long. The CDR3 DNA sequence: TGTGCCAGCAGCTCTTCGGACACTGAAGCTTTCTTT. Translating it yields CASSSSDTEAFF.

This chain links TRBV27 with TRBJ2-7; 8 bases are a match to TRBD2. The trim removed 1 base at V and 7 bases at J, leaving 9 bases unmatched. The length of the CDR3 is 15 residues. Germline V gene data show CDR1 as MNHEY and CDR2 as SMNVEV (reference sequence). This CDR3 reads CASSLYAGGWGEQYF. The CDR3, as DNA: TGTGCCAGCAGTTTATATGCGGGGGGCTGGGGAGAGCAGTACTTC.

The chain is built from TRBV5-6 and TRBJ1-1; D is unresolved. Trimming cost V 1 base and J 0 bases, with 10 bases left between them. Germline V CDR1 and CDR2: SGHDT, YYEEEE. This CDR3 has 15 amino acids. In nucleotides, the CDR3 is TGTGCCAGCAGCTTGTTCGAGGGAGTGAACACTGAAGCTTTCTTT. This gives the protein CASSLFEGVNTEAFF.

V usage is TRBV28 and J usage is TRBJ1-2; the match to TRBD1 covers 7 bases. V shed 0 bases and J 6 bases; nucleotides not matched to a gene: 7. Per the germline V gene, CDR1 is MDHEN and CDR2 is SYDVKM. The CDR3 has 15 amino acids. The CDR3, as DNA: TGTGCCAGCAGTTTATGGACAGGGAGCCGGGATGGCTACACCTTC. Amino acids: CASSLWTGSRDGYTF.

The V gene is TRBV28, the J gene TRBJ1-3; 7 bases are shared with TRBD1. After removal of 2 bases from V and 3 bases from J, the junction contained 7 bases not matched to a gene. The CDR3 is 16 residues long. Germline values: CDR1 MDHEN, CDR2 SYDVKM. Written as DNA, the CDR3 is TGTGCCAGCAGTTTACTCGCGCAGGGGGATGGAAACACCATATATTTT. Translating gives CASSLLAQGDGNTIYF. The complete variable domain, with remaining parts taken from reference TRBV28 and TRBJ1-3, reads DVKVTQSSRYLVKRTGEKVFLECVQDMDHENMFWYRQDPGLGLRLIYFSYDVKMKEKGDIPEGYSVSREKKERFSLILESASTNQTSMYLCASSLLAQGDGNTIYFGEGSWLTVV.

J is TRBJ1-1 and V is TRBV15, with D possibly being TRBD1 (6 bases). The CDR3 loop spans 14 amino acids. The V end lost 5 bases, the J end lost 5 bases, and 15 bases lay between the germline ends. Germline values: CDR1 LNHNV, CDR2 YYDKDF (reference sequence). This chain's CDR3 is CATSSQGSGTEAFF. The CDR3 nucleotides read TGTGCCACCAGCTCTCAGGGGTCGGGGACTGAAGCTTTCTTT.

This chain connects TRBV2 to TRBJ2-7; D is possibly TRBD2 (5 bases). The germline V gene encodes CDR1 SNHLY and CDR2 FYNNEI. Trimming took 11 bases from V and 3 from J, leaving 14 bases between them. The CDR3 is 12 residues long. The CDR3 nucleotides are TGTGCCCTGGCGCCCGCGGGCTACGAGCAGTACTTC. It yields the protein CALAPAGYEQYF.

Details on this clone: The sample has other DNA sequences that encode this CDR3 too. The gene calls are TRBV19 and TRBJ2-3, with a tentative D call TRBD2 (5 bases). Germline V gene lookup returns CDR1 LNHDA and CDR2 SQIVND (reference sequence). CDR3 size: 13 residues. V was trimmed by 1 base and J by 6 bases, leaving 8 bases between them. CDR3 coding DNA: TGTGCCAGTAGTATAGGGAGGACGGATACGCAGTATTTT. Translating gives CASSIGRTDTQYF.

The chain couples TRBV4-2 to TRBJ2-6; 8 nucleotides agree with TRBD1. The germline CDR1 and CDR2 sequences are LGHNA and YNFKEQ. CDR3 size: 19 residues. Trimming cost V 4 bases and J 0 bases; bases outside gene matches: 11. The CDR3 DNA follows: TGTGCCAGCAGCCCTCGGGCGGGACAGGATTCCTCTGGGGCCAACGTCCTGACTTTC. It is translated as CASSPRAGQDSSGANVLTF.

The chain links TRBV5-4 to TRBJ2-1; D is possibly TRBD1 (6 bases). The CDR3 covers 15 residues. V lost 3 bases to trimming and J lost 3 bases, with 13 bases between them. From germline, CDR1 is SGHNT and CDR2 YYREEE (reference sequence). As DNA, the CDR3 is TGTGCCAGCAGCTGGGGCCAGGGGATCTACAATGAGCAGTTCTTC. Translating gives CASSWGQGIYNEQFF.

This clone was recorded once. The chain has TRBV7-8 and TRBJ2-3, with D hard to call. The V end lost 3 bases, the J end lost 0 bases, and 10 bases lay between the germline ends. Germline V gene lookup returns CDR1 SGHVS and CDR2 FQNEAQ. CDR3 length equals 15 residues. The CDR3 DNA sequence: TGTGCCAGCAGCTTGGAAAGGAGAAGCACAGATACGCAGTATTTT. Translated, it gives CASSLERRSTDTQYF.